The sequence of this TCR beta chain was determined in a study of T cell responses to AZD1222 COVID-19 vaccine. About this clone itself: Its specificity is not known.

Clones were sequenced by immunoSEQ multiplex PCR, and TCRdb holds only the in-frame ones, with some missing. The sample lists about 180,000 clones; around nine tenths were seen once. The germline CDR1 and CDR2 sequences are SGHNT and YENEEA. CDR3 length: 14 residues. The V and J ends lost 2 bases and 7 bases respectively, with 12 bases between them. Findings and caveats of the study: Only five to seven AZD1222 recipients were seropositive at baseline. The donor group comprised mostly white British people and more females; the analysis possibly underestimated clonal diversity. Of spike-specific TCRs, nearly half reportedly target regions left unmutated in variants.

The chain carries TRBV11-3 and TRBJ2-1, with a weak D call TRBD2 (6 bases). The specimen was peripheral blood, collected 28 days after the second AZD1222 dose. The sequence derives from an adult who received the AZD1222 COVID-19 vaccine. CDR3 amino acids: CASSLLGDSNEQFF. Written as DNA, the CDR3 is TGTGCCAGCAGCTTATTGGGGGACTCGAATGAGCAGTTCTTC.